This T cell receptor (beta chain) was captured in a study of T cell responses to AZD1222 COVID-19 vaccine (dated by TCRdb to the early 2020s). In the study overall: A total of about 230 trial participants underwent TCR sequencing, of whom about 210 received two doses of AZD1222 and some 26 received two doses of the MenACWY control vaccine. Enrollment into the trials was organized by age into subgroups of 18-55, 56-69 and 70-plus years, and those subgroups contained approximately 160, 26 and 62 TCR-sequenced participants, respectively. Overall study outcomes, separate from this receptor: CD4 TCRs associated with the vaccine covered the entire spike protein, and the dominant responses were in regions 160-218 and 743-854. A significant rise in spike-specific TCR breadth and depth was observed after two AZD1222 doses relative to day 0 and relative to MenACWY recipients. Participants were mostly white British, with more females than males. The authors suggested clonal diversity may have been underestimated. Because no samples from the day 14 peak response were available, repertoires could be characterized only after the peak T cell response. In the small 56-69-year group, the increase in depth fell short of significance, most likely because of low power. Epitopes outside the regions mutated in the B.1.351 and B.1.1.7 variants were reportedly recognized by nearly half of the unique spike-specific TCRs. Only six or seven AZD1222 recipients were SARS-CoV-2 seropositive at baseline, limiting conclusions about previously exposed vaccinees.

The CDR3 regions of human TCRbeta chains were analyzed by immunosequencing. Under the source paper's analysis protocol: TCRs in the repertoires were compared against a reference library of SARS-CoV-2-specific TCRs that had been generated with the MIRA antigen-specificity platform. Breadth was defined as the fraction of unique TCRs that were SARS-CoV-2-associated, and depth was defined as the fraction of total T cells that were SARS-CoV-2-associated. Using the MIRA data, each spike-specific TCR was mapped to the spike region that the TCR reacts to and placed in a CD4 or CD8 class. Log10-transformed breadth and depth values were compared by one-way ANOVA with Sidak's multiple comparisons tests. As stored in TCRdb, this immuneACCESS dataset retains in-frame rearrangements with V and J assigned. A fraction of the clones does not appear; measured against another copy, unresolved V genes explain less than half of the discrepancy, and the remainder lacks a known reason. V and J calls and clone size are those listed in that table; D and trimming were worked out from the DNA. For this sample the table gives more than 80,000 clones, of which 80% to 90% were detected only once. 3.4% of the sample comes from the top ten.

In the case of this clone: The antigen it binds to is not known. No per-base quality is available; no much larger clone lies one base away.

The V and J ends are trimmed by 8 bases and 1 base, leaving 18 bases between them. The CDR3 covers 15 residues, taking in both the cysteine and the phenylalanine. The retained sequence is limited to the CDR3, 45 bases, with the frame set at the first base. According to the germline V gene, CDR1 reads MDHEN and CDR2 reads SYDVKM. What the time point label conveys for this sample: about 28 days (+/-7) after the second vaccine dose. AZD1222 recipients given second doses at about 4 weeks or at about 12 weeks were pooled, since spike-specific TCR depth and breadth were not found to differ between the two schedules. Vaccinee samples came from UK trials COV001 and COV002, including a single-blind randomized controlled phase 2/3 trial of AZD1222 (ChAdOx1 nCoV-19) in healthy adults. For TCRbeta chain sequencing, PBMC samples from trial participants were taken at day 0 and at day 28 after the second dose.

The sequenced sample was peripheral blood, obtained 28 days after the second AZD1222 dose. This TCR was sampled from an adult who received the AZD1222 COVID-19 vaccine. The chain is made from TRBV28 and TRBJ2-7, with the D segment possibly TRBD1 or TRBD2, each aligning over 5 bases. The bases read TGTGCCAGCGGAGATACGGGACGGACGTCCTACGAGCAGTACTTC. This gives the protein CASGDTGRTSYEQYF.